This T cell receptor beta chain derives from a study of identical twins. Overall study results and limits: Researchers reported weaker excess twin sharing in beta out-of-frame sequences.

As to this clonotype: Antigen unknown. At one boundary the junction diverges from the germline segment, which might be a read error.

The authors used template switching to add a universal primer site and gave cDNA unique molecular identifiers. TCRdb re-derived calls from the 5' RACE reads in MiXCR, one entry per CDR3 protein. In the table there are about 660,000 distinct CDR3 sequences, more than 6.5% of which are singletons. This sample was shared with a second study, whose subject was yellow fever vaccine responses in identical twins. That source adds: Reportedly, twins showed a vaccine T cell response that looked partly convergent and partly personalized.

Specimen: PBMCs. This receptor was obtained from a woman aged 18-35 years in good health.

CDR3 loop: CVSSYSIPGPYEQYF. CDR3 DNA sequence: TGTGTCAGCAGTTACTCCATCCCTGGGCCCTACGAGCAGTACTTC. The rearrangement links TRBV6-5 to TRBJ2-7, with D hard to call. CDR3 size: 15 residues. The germline V gene has CDR1 MNHEY and CDR2 SVGAGI.